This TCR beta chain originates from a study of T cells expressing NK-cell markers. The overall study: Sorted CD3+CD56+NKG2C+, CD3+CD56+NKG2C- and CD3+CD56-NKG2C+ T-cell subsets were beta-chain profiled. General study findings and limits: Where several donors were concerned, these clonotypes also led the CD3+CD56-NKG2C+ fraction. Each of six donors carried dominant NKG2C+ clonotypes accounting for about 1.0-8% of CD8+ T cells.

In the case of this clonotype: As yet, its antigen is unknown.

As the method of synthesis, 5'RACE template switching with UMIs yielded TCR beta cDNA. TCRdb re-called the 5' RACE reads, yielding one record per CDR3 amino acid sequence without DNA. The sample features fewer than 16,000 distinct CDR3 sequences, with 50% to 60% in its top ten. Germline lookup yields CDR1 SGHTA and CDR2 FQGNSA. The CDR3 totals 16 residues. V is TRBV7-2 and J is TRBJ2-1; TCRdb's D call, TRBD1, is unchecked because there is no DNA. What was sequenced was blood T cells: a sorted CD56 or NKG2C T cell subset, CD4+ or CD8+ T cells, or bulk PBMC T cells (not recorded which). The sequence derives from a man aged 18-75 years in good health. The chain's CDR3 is CASSLDGASSYNEQFF.